These 30 T cell receptor beta chains were sequenced from one sample in a study of identical twins. A single record per CDR3 protein comes from TCRdb applying MiXCR to the 5' RACE reads. The data hold about 720,000 distinct CDR3 sequences, with 15% to 20% observed a single time. The same specimen was also included in a second study, on T cells expressing NK-cell markers.

The material sequenced was PBMCs. The source of these receptors is a woman aged 18-35 years in good health.

The J gene is TRBJ2-7, the V gene TRBV5-1, with a weak D call TRBD2 (6 bases). The germline V gene encodes CDR1 SGHRS and CDR2 YFSETQ. There are 16 residues in the CDR3. With 1 base removed from V and 1 base from J, the gap between germline ends came to 15 bases. As DNA, the CDR3 is TGCGCCAGCAGCTTGCGGTATGCGGGAACTTCCTACGAGCAGTACTTC. This encodes CASSLRYAGTSYEQYF.

This clonotype came up a few times. The chain carries TRBV12-3 or TRBV12-4 and TRBJ2-1, with D hard to call. V was trimmed by 2 bases and J by 10 bases, leaving 9 bases between them. The CDR3 totals 12 residues. CDR3 in amino acids: CASSLPPSEQFF. As DNA, the CDR3 is TGTGCCAGCAGTTTACCCCCGTCCGAGCAGTTCTTC.

The chain carries TRBV10-3 and TRBJ2-1; 11 bases agree with TRBD2. CDR1 and CDR2 (germline): ENHRY, SYGVKD. The length of the CDR3 is 14 residues. Unmatched junction bases numbered 5, after V lost 6 bases and J lost 7 bases. CDR3 coding DNA: TGTGCCATCAGGGATAGCGGGAGGGTAAATGAGCAGTTCTTC. Translated, it gives CAIRDSGRVNEQFF.

This chain links TRBV12-3 or TRBV12-4 with TRBJ2-2; the D gene is possibly TRBD1 (6 bases). V was clipped by 6 bases and J by 4 bases, with 15 bases between them. CDR3 size: 15 residues. CDR3 loop: CASRVTGLRTGELFF. In nucleotides, the CDR3 is TGTGCCAGCAGGGTGACAGGCCTACGCACCGGGGAGCTGTTTTTT.

This clonotype was detected a few times. The chain is built from TRBV7-2 and TRBJ2-7, with 10 bases lining up with TRBD2. Germline V CDR1 and CDR2: SGHTA, FQGNSA. There are 16 residues in the CDR3. With V trimmed by 2 bases and J by 4 bases, 8 bases remained unmatched. The CDR3 DNA reads TGTGCCAGCAGCTTAATTTCTAGCGGGAGTACGTACGAGCAGTACTTC. It translates to CASSLISSGSTYEQYF.

This chain links TRBV10-3 with TRBJ2-5; 13 bases align to TRBD2. Unmatched junction bases numbered 3, after V lost 7 bases and J lost 1 base. Germline values: CDR1 ENHRY, CDR2 SYGVKD. The CDR3 has 15 residues. The CDR3 loop reads CAINGLAGAQETQYF. The CDR3 region has the DNA TGTGCCATCAACGGACTAGCGGGGGCCCAAGAGACCCAGTACTTC.

In its sample, this clonotype was seen a few times. The rearrangement links TRBV7-8 to TRBJ2-3; D is unclear. Germline V gene sequence: CDR1 SGHVS, CDR2 FQNEAQ. The CDR3 totals 13 residues. The V end lost 0 bases, the J end lost 4 bases, and 5 bases lay between the germline ends. This CDR3 is CASSLAFSDTQYF. In DNA form, the CDR3 reads TGTGCCAGCAGCTTAGCTTTCTCAGATACGCAGTATTTT.

The table lists this clonotype with a few counts. This sequence joins TRBV6-1 and TRBJ2-1; 8 bases are shared with TRBD2. Germline CDR1 MNHNS, CDR2 SASEGT. The CDR3 runs to 14 residues. V shed 7 bases and J 6 bases; nucleotides not matched to a gene: 8. As DNA, the CDR3 is TGTGCCAGCATCGGGGGGGACGGAATCAATGAGCAGTTCTTC. Protein product: CASIGGDGINEQFF.

The rearrangement uses TRBV20-1 and TRBJ2-5, with a possible D match to TRBD2 (5 bases). Trimming left V 7 bases short and J 1 base short, with 19 bases between. This CDR3 is 15 amino acids long. Germline V gene lookup returns CDR1 DFQATT and CDR2 SNEGSKA (reference sequence). For the CDR3, the DNA is TGCAGTGTCGTTTCCCCCGGACTTCTCCAAGAGACCCAGTACTTC. It translates to CSVVSPGLLQETQYF.

The sample holds a few counts of this clonotype. The J gene is TRBJ2-5, the V gene TRBV7-9; TRBD2 matches 14 bases. Germline V gene sequence: CDR1 SEHNR, CDR2 FQNEAQ (reference sequence). The CDR3 has 16 residues. The V gene end was trimmed by 6 bases and the J gene end by 3 bases; junction bases not matched to a gene: 6. CDR3 sequence (DNA): TGTGCCAGCAGACCCGGACTAGCGGGGGGAGAAGAGACCCAGTACTTC. Its translation: CASRPGLAGGEETQYF.

This clonotype was counted a few times. The chain combines TRBV7-9 with TRBJ2-1; D tentatively reads TRBD1 or TRBD2 (5 bases each). The CDR3 is 14 residues long. Trimming removed 2 bases at V and 10 bases at J, with 15 bases between. Germline loops: CDR1 SEHNR, CDR2 FQNEAQ (reference sequence). CDR3 in amino acids: CASSLNVGTGEQFF. In DNA form, the CDR3 reads TGTGCCAGCAGCTTAAATGTCGGGACCGGCGAGCAGTTCTTC.

The chain uses TRBV9 and TRBJ2-7, with D perhaps assigned TRBD1 or TRBD2 (7 bases each). V dropped 3 bases and J dropped 5 bases, with 21 bases sitting between them. In germline, CDR1 is SGDLS, CDR2 YYNGEE. This CDR3 region has 16 residues. The CDR3: CASSAPRGGAGDEQYF. CDR3 coding DNA: TGTGCCAGCAGCGCCCCCAGGGGGGGCGCGGGGGACGAGCAGTACTTC.

This clonotype has a handful of counts. V is TRBV6-2 or TRBV6-3 and J is TRBJ2-1; D is uncertain. V lost 7 bases and J lost 6, with 13 bases in between. The CDR3 length is 13 residues. Looked up from germline, CDR1 is MNHEY and CDR2 is SVGEGT. This CDR3 is CASTTLPGNEQFF. The DNA of the CDR3 is TGTGCCAGCACCACCCTCCCGGGCAATGAGCAGTTCTTC.

This clonotype appeared once. The chain employs TRBV7-2 and TRBJ2-7; the D call may be TRBD1 or TRBD2 (5 bases each). Germline loops: CDR1 SGHTA, CDR2 FQGNSA. The CDR3 totals 14 residues. V was pared by 6 bases and J by 7 bases, with 19 bases between. CDR3 nucleotides: TGTGCCAGCAGATCAACCGGGACCCTTAGGGAGCAGTACTTC. This codes for CASRSTGTLREQYF.

This chain joins TRBV27 and TRBJ2-7, with a tentative D call TRBD2 (5 bases). CDR1 and CDR2 from the germline V gene are MNHEY and SMNVEV (reference sequence). Trimming stripped 3 bases from V and 6 bases from J, with 12 bases between. The CDR3 runs to 13 residues. CDR3 sequence reads: CASSFSGGGEQYF. The DNA of the CDR3 is TGTGCCAGCAGTTTCAGCGGCGGTGGCGAGCAGTACTTC.

This sequence joins TRBV3-1 and TRBJ2-7; D may be TRBD2 (6 bases). Trimming took 2 bases from V and 0 from J, leaving 11 bases between them. Germline assignment: CDR1 LGHDT and CDR2 YNNKEL (reference sequence). The CDR3 totals 15 residues. In DNA, the CDR3 is TGTGCCAGCAGCCAATACGGGAGATTCTCCTACGAGCAGTACTTC. Amino acids: CASSQYGRFSYEQYF.

This clonotype was seen a few times. The rearrangement links TRBV7-9 to TRBJ2-3; D is unresolved. Germline V gives CDR1 SEHNR, CDR2 FQNEAQ (reference sequence). There are 13 residues in the CDR3. Trimming took 6 bases from V and 4 from J, leaving 11 bases between them. The chain's CDR3 is CASRLGYPDTQYF. CDR3 DNA sequence: TGTGCCAGCAGACTCGGATACCCAGATACGCAGTATTTT.

J is TRBJ2-5 and V is TRBV7-2; a weak D match, TRBD2 (6 bases). The ends were cut back, 4 bases at V and 5 bases at J, with 14 bases in the middle. Germline-derived CDR1 and CDR2 are SGHTA and FQGNSA. The CDR3 has 14 residues. This chain's CDR3 is CASSSPGLMETQYF. In DNA form, the CDR3 reads TGTGCCAGCAGCTCCCCGGGACTCATGGAGACCCAGTACTTC. Drawing the rest from reference TRBV7-2 and TRBJ2-5, the complete variable domain is GAGVSQSPSNKVTEKGKDVELRCDPISGHTALYWYRQSLGQGLEFLIYFQGNSAPDKSGLPSDRFSAERTGGSVSTLTIQRTQQEDSAVYLCASSSPGLMETQYFGPGTRLLVL.

This clonotype was detected only a few times. The chain recombines TRBV5-1 with TRBJ2-4, with D possibly being TRBD2 (6 bases). V was cut by 4 bases and J by 10 bases, with 21 bases left in between. From germline, CDR1 is SGHRS and CDR2 YFSETQ. The CDR3 has 15 residues. CDR3 nucleotide sequence: TGCGCCAGCAGCCCTCTCGCCGGGACTGACGATATTCAGTACTTC. As protein: CASSPLAGTDDIQYF.

This rearrangement joins TRBV15 to TRBJ2-1, with TRBD2 matching over 9 bases. After removal of 1 base from V and 9 bases from J, the junction contained 13 bases not matched to a gene. This CDR3 has 17 residues. Germline CDR1 and CDR2: LNHNV and YYDKDF (reference sequence). This CDR3 reads CATSRGVRAGGPSEQFF. CDR3 nucleotides: TGTGCCACCAGCAGAGGAGTGAGAGCGGGAGGCCCGAGTGAGCAGTTCTTC.

V gene TRBV19 combines with J gene TRBJ2-7; D uncertain. CDR3 length: 14 residues. The germline CDR1 and CDR2 sequences are LNHDA and SQIVND (reference sequence). Trimming cost V 10 bases and J 7 bases, with 23 bases left between them. CDR3: CATKGPSPSREQYF. CDR3 bases: TGTGCCACCAAGGGTCCCAGCCCCTCTCGGGAGCAGTACTTC. Looking up the rest from reference TRBV19 and TRBJ2-7 gives the full variable domain: DGGITQSPKYLFRKEGQNVTLSCEQNLNHDAMYWYRQDPGQGLRLIYYSQIVNDFQKGDIAEGYSVSREKKESFPLTVTSAQKNPTAFYLCATKGPSPSREQYFGPGTRLTVT.

The sample holds a few counts of this clonotype. The chain carries TRBV6-5 and TRBJ1-1, with a weak D call TRBD1 (5 bases). Trimming stripped 7 bases from V and 5 bases from J, with 14 bases between. Germline V CDR1 and CDR2: MNHEY, SVGAGI. This CDR3 contains 13 residues. CDR3 bases: TGTGCCAGCACCTTACTAGCAGGGACTGAAGCTTTCTTT. As protein: CASTLLAGTEAFF.

This clonotype was found a few times. The chain couples TRBV18 to TRBJ2-7, with D tentatively TRBD1 (5 bases). The CDR3 sequence is 14 residues long. Per germline, CDR1 KGHSH and CDR2 LQKENI. The germline V and J ends were trimmed by 2 bases and 5 bases, with 13 bases remaining between them. The CDR3: CASSPVTESNEQYF. The CDR3 nucleotides are TGTGCCAGCTCACCAGTGACAGAATCGAACGAGCAGTACTTC.

The V gene is TRBV5-1, the J gene TRBJ2-1, with 14 positions matching TRBD2. This CDR3 contains 18 residues. Trimming cost V 4 bases and J 2 bases; bases outside gene matches: 8. Germline-derived CDR1 and CDR2 are SGHRS and YFSETQ. The chain's CDR3 is CASSRGTSGGFAYNEQFF. In DNA form, the CDR3 reads TGCGCCAGCAGCAGGGGGACTAGCGGGGGTTTCGCCTACAATGAGCAGTTCTTC.

In its sample, this clonotype was seen a few times. V gene TRBV6-2 or TRBV6-3 combines with J gene TRBJ2-1; possibly TRBD1 or TRBD2 for D (5 bases each). The germline V and J ends were trimmed by 6 bases and 3 bases, with 18 bases remaining between them. The CDR3 extends over 16 amino acids. The V gene's germline CDR1 is MNHEY and CDR2 SVGEGT. CDR3: CASSYRMGESYNEQFF. The CDR3 DNA reads TGTGCCAGCAGCTATCGAATGGGGGAAAGCTACAATGAGCAGTTCTTC.

The CDR3 sequence: CAISPGPGSEQYF. CDR3 nucleotides: TGTGCCATCAGTCCAGGGCCGGGAAGCGAGCAGTACTTC. V is TRBV10-3 and J is TRBJ2-7; D tentatively reads TRBD1 or TRBD2 (5 bases each). The V end lost 5 bases, the J end lost 6 bases, and 14 bases lay between the germline ends. CDR3 length: 13 amino acids. Germline loops: CDR1 ENHRY, CDR2 SYGVKD.

This clonotype was recorded a few times. The chain has TRBV20-1 and TRBJ2-3; TRBD2 is a possible D gene (6 bases). Germline CDR1 DFQATT, CDR2 SNEGSKA (reference sequence). V lost 6 bases, J lost 0 bases, and 16 bases lay in between. The CDR3 loop spans 15 amino acids. The CDR3: CSAGGDFSSTDTQYF. The DNA of the CDR3 is TGCAGTGCAGGCGGGGACTTCTCTAGCACAGATACGCAGTATTTT.

The V call is TRBV6-2 or TRBV6-3, the J call TRBJ2-5; no firm D call. The CDR3 loop spans 18 amino acids. V was clipped by 4 bases and J by 0 bases, with 21 bases between them. Germline values: CDR1 MNHEY, CDR2 SVGEGT. CDR3 loop: CASSSPVLPALYQETQYF. CDR3 bases: TGTGCCAGCAGTTCCCCCGTGCTCCCGGCCCTGTACCAAGAGACCCAGTACTTC.

This clonotype was observed a handful of times. The genes are TRBV12-3 or TRBV12-4 and TRBJ2-1; 9 nucleotides agree with TRBD1. V shed 3 bases and J 7 bases; nucleotides not matched to a gene: 10. This CDR3 has 16 amino acids. This CDR3 reads CASSFSGQGRRNEQFF. The CDR3 nucleotides are TGTGCCAGCAGTTTTTCGGGACAGGGCCGCCGGAATGAGCAGTTCTTC.

The chain is built from TRBV6-5 and TRBJ2-5, with D maybe TRBD1 (6 bases). The CDR3 extends over 14 amino acids. V lost 4 bases, J lost 5 bases, and 14 bases lay in between. CDR1 MNHEY and CDR2 SVGAGI come from the germline V gene. CDR3 DNA sequence: TGTGCCAGCAGTTCCGGGACACCCGGGGAGACCCAGTACTTC. This translates into CASSSGTPGETQYF.